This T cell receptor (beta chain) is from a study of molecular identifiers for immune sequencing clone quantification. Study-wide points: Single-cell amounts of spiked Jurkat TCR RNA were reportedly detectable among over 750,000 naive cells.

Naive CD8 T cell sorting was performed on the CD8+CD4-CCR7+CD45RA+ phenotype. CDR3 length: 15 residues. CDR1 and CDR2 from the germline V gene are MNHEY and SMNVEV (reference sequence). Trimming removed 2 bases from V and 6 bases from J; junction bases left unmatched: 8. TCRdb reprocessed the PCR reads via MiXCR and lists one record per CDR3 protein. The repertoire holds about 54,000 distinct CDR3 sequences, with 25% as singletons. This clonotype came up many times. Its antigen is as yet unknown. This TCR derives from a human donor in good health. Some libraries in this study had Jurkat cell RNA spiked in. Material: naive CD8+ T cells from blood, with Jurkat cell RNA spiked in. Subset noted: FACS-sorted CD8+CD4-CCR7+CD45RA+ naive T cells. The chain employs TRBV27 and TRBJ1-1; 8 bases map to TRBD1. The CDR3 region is CASSLRAGGVPEAFF. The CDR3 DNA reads TGTGCCAGCAGTTTAAGGGCAGGGGGCGTCCCTGAAGCTTTCTTT.